This TCR beta chain comes out of a study of cytomegalovirus exposure and HLA in healthy donors. Study-level points and caveats: Associated with HLA alleles at 0.05 false discovery rate in a later analysis were 16,951 TCR beta sequences. TRBV6-2, TRBV6-3 and some other V segments were excluded as indistinguishable. Later analysis identified a missense DCLRE1C variant that was linked to TCR beta V- and J-gene trimming.

To note about this clone: Antigen specificity is unknown.

Germline CDR1 and CDR2: MNHNS and SASEGT. The CDR3 loop spans 16 amino acids. V lost 0 bases, J lost 1 base, and 13 bases lay in between. 13 Jbeta primers and 60 Vbeta primers were used for the PCR. Study processing details: A later analysis counted 65 million to 90 million unique TCR beta chains, some 11 million shared. Measured with immunoSEQ multiplex PCR; TCRdb has only the in-frame clones, and not every one. V and J calls and clone size are as listed in that table; D and trimming were resolved from the DNA. The sample has approximately 220,000 clones, about 80% seen once. The clonotype was recovered from a man aged 18 to 29 in good health and CMV-seronegative. Sequenced: PBMCs. The V gene is TRBV6-1, the J gene TRBJ2-7, with D possibly TRBD2 on 6 matching bases. DNA of the CDR3: TGTGCCAGCAGTGAAGCGAACCCGGGACTTTCCTACGAGCAGTACTTC. It is translated as CASSEANPGLSYEQYF.